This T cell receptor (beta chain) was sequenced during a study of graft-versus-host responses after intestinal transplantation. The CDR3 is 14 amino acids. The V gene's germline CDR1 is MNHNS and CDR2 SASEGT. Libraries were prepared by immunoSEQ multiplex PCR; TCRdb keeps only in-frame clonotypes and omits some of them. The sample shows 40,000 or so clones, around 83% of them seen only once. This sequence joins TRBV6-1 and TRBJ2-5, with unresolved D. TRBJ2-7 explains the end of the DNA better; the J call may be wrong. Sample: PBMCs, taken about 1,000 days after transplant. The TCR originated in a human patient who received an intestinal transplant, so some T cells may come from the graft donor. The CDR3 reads CASSEVANSYEQYF. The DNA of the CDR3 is TGTGCCAGCAGTGAAGTTGCGAACTCCTACGAGCAGTACTTC.